The present entry profiles one TCR beta chain with its context. The antigen is unknown. The germline V gene has CDR1 MDHEN and CDR2 SYDVKM. V gave up 5 bases and J gave up 4 bases; unmatched junction bases: 6. The CDR3 contains 15 residues. The entry originates in a study of blood T cells in healthy people across ages. Regarding the study as a whole: Donors of long life had a larger count of naive CD4+ cells and greater diversity than aged donors. Naive T cell percentage strongly correlated with TCR beta diversity.

Next came a second PCR, run for about 6 to 11 cycles, which used a sample-barcoded 5' primer along with a J-beta primer mix. TCRdb called the 5' RACE reads again in MiXCR, with one record for every CDR3 protein. The sample includes hundreds of thousands of distinct CDR3 sequences, about 61% of them seen just once. Sequencing was performed on blood. The sequence derives from a man in his forties in good health. The rearrangement uses TRBV28 and TRBJ2-3; 10 bases align to TRBD1. The CDR3 DNA follows: TGTGCCAGCAGTCCCCGCGGGACAGGGGCAGATACGCAGTATTTT. This gives the protein CASSPRGTGADTQYF.